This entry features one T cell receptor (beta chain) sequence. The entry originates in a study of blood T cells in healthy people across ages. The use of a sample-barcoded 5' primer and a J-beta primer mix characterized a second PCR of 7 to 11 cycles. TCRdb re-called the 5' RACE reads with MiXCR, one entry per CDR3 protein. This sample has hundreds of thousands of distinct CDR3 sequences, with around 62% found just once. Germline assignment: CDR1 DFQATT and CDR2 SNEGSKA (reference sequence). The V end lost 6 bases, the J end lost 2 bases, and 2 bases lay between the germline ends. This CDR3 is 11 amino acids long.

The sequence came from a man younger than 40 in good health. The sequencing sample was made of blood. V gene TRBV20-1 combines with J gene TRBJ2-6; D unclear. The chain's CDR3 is CSAPGANVLTF. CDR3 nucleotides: TGCAGTGCCCCTGGGGCCAACGTCCTGACTTTC.